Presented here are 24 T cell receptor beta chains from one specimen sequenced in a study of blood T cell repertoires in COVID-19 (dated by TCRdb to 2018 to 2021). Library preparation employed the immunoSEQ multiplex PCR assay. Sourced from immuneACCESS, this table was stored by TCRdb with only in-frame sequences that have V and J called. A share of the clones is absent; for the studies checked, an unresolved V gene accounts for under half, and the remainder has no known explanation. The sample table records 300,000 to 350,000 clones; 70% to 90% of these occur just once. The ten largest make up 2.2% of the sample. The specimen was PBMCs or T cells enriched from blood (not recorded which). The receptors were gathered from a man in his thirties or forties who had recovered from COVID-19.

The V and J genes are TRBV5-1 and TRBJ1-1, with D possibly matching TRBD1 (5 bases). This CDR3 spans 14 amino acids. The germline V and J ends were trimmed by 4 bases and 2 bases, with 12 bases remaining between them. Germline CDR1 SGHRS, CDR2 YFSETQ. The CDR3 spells CASSGGAVNTEAFF. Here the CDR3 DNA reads TGCGCCAGCAGCGGAGGGGCCGTTAACACTGAAGCTTTCTTT.

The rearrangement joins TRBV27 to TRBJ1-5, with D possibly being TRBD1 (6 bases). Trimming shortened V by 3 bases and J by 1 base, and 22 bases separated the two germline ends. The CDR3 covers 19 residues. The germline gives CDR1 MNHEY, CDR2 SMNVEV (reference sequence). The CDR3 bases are TGTGCCAGCAGTTTCTCCCGCAGGGGAATTTTGACAAGCAATCAGCCCCAGCATTTT. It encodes CASSFSRRGILTSNQPQHF.

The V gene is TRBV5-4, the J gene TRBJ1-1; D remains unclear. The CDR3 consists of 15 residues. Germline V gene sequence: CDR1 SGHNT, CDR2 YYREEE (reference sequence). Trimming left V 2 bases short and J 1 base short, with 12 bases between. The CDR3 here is CASSFIDNKNTEAFF. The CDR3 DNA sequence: TGTGCCAGCAGCTTTATTGATAACAAGAACACTGAAGCTTTCTTT. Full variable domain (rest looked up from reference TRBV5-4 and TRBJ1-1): ETGVTQSPTHLIKTRGQQVTLRCSSQSGHNTVSWYQQALGQGPQFIFQYYREEENGRGNFPPRFSGLQFPNYSSELNVNALELDDSALYLCASSFIDNKNTEAFFGQGTRLTVV.

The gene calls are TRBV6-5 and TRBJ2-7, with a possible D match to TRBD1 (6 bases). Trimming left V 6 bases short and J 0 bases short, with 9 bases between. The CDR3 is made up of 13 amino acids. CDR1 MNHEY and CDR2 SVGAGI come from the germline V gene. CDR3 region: CASRDSSSYEQYF. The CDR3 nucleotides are TGTGCCAGCAGGGACAGTAGCTCCTACGAGCAGTACTTC.

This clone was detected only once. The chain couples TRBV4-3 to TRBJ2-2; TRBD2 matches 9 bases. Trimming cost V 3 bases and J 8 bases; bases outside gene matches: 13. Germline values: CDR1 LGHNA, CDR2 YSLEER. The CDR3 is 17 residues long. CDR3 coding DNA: TGCGCCAGCAGCCACGGCCCGCGGGGGGGCTACTCGGGGGAGCTGTTTTTT. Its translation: CASSHGPRGGYSGELFF.

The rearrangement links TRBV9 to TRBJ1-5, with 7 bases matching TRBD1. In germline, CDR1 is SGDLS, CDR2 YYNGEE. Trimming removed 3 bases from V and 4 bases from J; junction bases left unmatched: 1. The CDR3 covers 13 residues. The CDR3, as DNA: TGTGCCAGCAGCGACAGGGGTAATCAGCCCCAGCATTTT. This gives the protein CASSDRGNQPQHF.

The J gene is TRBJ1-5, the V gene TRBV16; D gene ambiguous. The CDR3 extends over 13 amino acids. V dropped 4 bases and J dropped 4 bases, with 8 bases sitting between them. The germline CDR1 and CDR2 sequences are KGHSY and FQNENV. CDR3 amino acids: CASSRDRNQPQHF. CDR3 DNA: TGTGCCAGCAGCCGCGATCGGAATCAGCCCCAGCATTTT.

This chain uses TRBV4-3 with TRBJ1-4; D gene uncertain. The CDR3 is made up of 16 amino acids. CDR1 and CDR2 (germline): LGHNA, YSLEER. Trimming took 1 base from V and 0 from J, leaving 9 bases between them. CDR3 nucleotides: TGCGCCAGCAGCCAAGGGGCAGGCTCAACTAATGAAAAACTGTTTTTT. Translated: CASSQGAGSTNEKLFF.

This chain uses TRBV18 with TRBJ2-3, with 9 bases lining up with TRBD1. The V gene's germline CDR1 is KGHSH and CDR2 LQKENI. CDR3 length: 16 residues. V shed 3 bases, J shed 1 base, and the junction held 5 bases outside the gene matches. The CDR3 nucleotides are TGTGCCAGCTCACCGATTCGGACAGGGGGCACAGATACGCAGTATTTT. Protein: CASSPIRTGGTDTQYF.

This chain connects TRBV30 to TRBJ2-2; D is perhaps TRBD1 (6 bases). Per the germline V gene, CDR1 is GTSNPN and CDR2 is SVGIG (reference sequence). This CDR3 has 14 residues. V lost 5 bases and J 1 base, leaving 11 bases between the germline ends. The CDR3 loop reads CAWAGTQNTGELFF. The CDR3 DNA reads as TGTGCCTGGGCCGGGACACAGAACACCGGGGAGCTGTTTTTT.

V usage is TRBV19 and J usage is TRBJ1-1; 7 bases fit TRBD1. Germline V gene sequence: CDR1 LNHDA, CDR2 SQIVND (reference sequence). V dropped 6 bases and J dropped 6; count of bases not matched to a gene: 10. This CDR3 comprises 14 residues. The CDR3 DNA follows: TGTGCCAGTAGGAACTACGGGACAGAGCCTGAAGCTTTCTTT. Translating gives CASRNYGTEPEAFF.

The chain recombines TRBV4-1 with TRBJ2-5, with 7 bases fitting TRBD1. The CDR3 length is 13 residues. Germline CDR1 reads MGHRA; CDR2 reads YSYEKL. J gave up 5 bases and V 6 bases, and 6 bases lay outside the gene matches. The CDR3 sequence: CASRRTGDETQYF. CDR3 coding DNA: TGCGCCAGCAGACGCACAGGGGACGAGACCCAGTACTTC.

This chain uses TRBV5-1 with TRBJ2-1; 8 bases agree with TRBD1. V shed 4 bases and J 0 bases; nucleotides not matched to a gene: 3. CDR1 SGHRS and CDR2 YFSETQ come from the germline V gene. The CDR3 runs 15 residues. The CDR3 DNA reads TGCGCCAGCAGCGTTACAGGGGGCTCCTACAATGAGCAGTTCTTC. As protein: CASSVTGGSYNEQFF.

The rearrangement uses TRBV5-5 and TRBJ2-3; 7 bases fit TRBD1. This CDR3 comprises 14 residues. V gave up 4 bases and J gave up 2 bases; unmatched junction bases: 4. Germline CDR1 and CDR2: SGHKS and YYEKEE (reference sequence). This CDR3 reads CASSDDRVTDTQYF. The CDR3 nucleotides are TGTGCCAGCAGCGACGACAGGGTCACAGATACGCAGTATTTT. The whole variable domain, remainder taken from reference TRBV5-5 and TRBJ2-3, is DAGVTQSPTHLIKTRGQQVTLRCSPISGHKSVSWYQQVLGQGPQFIFQYYEKEERGRGNFPDRFSARQFPNYSSELNVNALLLGDSALYLCASSDDRVTDTQYFGPGTRLTVL.

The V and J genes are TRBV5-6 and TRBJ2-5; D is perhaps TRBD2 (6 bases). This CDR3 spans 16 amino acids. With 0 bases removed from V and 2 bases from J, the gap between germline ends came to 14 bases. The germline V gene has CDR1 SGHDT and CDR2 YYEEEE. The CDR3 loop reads CASSLAGVLQQETQYF. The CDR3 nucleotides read TGTGCCAGCAGCTTGGCGGGGGTCCTACAACAAGAGACCCAGTACTTC.

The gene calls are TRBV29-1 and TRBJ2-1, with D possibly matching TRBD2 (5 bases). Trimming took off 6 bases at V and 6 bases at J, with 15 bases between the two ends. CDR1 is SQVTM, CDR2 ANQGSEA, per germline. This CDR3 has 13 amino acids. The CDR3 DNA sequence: TGCAGCGTCGCTCGGCTAGCTACCAATGAGCAGTTCTTC. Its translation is CSVARLATNEQFF.

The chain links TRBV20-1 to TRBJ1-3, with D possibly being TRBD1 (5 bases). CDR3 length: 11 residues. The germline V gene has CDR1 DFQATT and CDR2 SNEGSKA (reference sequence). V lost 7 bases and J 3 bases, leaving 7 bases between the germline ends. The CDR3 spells CSGRGGNTIYF. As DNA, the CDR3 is TGCAGTGGGAGGGGTGGAAACACCATATATTTT.

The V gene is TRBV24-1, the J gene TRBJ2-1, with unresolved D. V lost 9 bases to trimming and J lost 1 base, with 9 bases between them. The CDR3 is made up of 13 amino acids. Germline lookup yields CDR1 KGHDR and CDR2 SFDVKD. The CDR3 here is CATPWQSYNEQFF. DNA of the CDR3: TGTGCCACCCCATGGCAGTCCTACAATGAGCAGTTCTTC.

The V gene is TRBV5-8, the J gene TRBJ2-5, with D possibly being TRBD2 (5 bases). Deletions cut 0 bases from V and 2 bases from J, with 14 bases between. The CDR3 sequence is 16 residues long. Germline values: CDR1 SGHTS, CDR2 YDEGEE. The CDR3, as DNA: TGTGCCAGCAGCTTGGCCGTCGGGGTTGCTCAAGAGACCCAGTACTTC. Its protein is CASSLAVGVAQETQYF.

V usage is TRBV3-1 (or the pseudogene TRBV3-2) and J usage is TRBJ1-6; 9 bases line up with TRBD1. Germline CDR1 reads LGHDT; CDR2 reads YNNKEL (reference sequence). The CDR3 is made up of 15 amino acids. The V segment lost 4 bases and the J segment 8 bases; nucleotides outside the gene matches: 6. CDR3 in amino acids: CASSLHRGQDSPLHF. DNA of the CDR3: TGTGCCAGCAGCCTCCACAGGGGGCAAGATTCACCCCTCCACTTT.

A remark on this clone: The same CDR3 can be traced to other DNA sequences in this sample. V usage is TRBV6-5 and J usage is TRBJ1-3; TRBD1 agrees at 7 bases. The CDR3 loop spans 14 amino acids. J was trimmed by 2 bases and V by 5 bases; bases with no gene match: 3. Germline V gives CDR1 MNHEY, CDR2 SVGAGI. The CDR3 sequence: CASSRTGAGNTIYF. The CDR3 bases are TGTGCCAGCAGTAGAACAGGGGCTGGAAACACCATATATTTT.

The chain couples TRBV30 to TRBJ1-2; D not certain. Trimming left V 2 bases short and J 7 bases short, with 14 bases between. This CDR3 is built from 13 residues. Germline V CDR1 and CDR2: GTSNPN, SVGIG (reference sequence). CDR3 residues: CAWSLPGLFGYTF. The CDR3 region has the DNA TGTGCCTGGAGTCTCCCGGGTTTGTTTGGCTACACCTTC.

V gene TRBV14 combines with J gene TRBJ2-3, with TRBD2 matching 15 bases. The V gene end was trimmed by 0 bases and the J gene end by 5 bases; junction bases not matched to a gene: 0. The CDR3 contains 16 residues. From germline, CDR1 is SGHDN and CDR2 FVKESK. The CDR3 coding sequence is TGTGCCAGCAGCCAAGAGGGACTAGCGGGAGGAGATACGCAGTATTTT. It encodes CASSQEGLAGGDTQYF. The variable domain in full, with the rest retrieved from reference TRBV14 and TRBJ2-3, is EAGVTQFPSHSVIEKGQTVTLRCDPISGHDNLYWYRRVMGKEIKFLLHFVKESKQDESGMPNNRFLAERTGGTYSTLKVQPAELEDSGVYFCASSQEGLAGGDTQYFGPGTRLTVL.

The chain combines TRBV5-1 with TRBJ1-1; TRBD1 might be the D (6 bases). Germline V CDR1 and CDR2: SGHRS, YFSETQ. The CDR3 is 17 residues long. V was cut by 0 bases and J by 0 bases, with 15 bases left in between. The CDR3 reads CASSLARWTEMNTEAFF. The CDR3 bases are TGCGCCAGCAGCTTGGCCCGGTGGACAGAGATGAACACTGAAGCTTTCTTT.